Presented here are 30 T cell receptor beta chains from one specimen sequenced in a study of cytomegalovirus exposure and HLA in healthy donors. Amplification used 60 Vbeta primers and 13 Jbeta primers. Repertoires were generated with immunoSEQ multiplex PCR, while TCRdb's copy carries only in-frame clones and drops some. The sample includes about 170,000 clones, approximately 81% of them seen just once. Sequenced material: PBMCs. The receptor source for this set is a man between 25 and 39 years old in good health and CMV-seropositive.

The gene calls are TRBV7-8 and TRBJ1-2; D is possibly TRBD1 (5 bases). The germline CDR1 and CDR2 sequences are SGHVS and FQNEAQ. This CDR3 has 14 residues. V gave up 3 bases and J gave up 8 bases, with 16 bases separating them. The CDR3 loop is CASSFFPGAGGYTF. CDR3 DNA sequence: TGTGCCAGCAGCTTTTTCCCCGGGGCGGGGGGCTACACCTTC.

The rearrangement joins TRBV4-3 to TRBJ2-1; tentative D call: TRBD2 (6 bases). Germline-derived CDR1 and CDR2 are LGHNA and YSLEER. V dropped 0 bases and J dropped 5 bases, with 11 bases sitting between them. This CDR3 is built from 15 residues. The CDR3 reads CASSQDARDDNEQFF. As DNA, the CDR3 is TGCGCCAGCAGCCAAGATGCGCGGGACGACAATGAGCAGTTCTTC.

The gene calls are TRBV5-1 and TRBJ1-4; possibly TRBD1 for D (6 bases). V dropped 0 bases and J dropped 2 bases, with 8 bases sitting between them. CDR1 is SGHRS and CDR2 is YFSETQ in the germline V gene. This CDR3 spans 15 amino acids. CDR3 sequence (DNA): TGCGCCAGCAGCTTGGAGGGGGGGACTAATGAAAAACTGTTTTTT. This codes for CASSLEGGTNEKLFF.

V is TRBV30 and J is TRBJ1-2, with D possibly being TRBD1 (5 bases). In germline, CDR1 is GTSNPN, CDR2 SVGIG (reference sequence). This CDR3 has 13 amino acids. V was trimmed by 0 bases and J by 6 bases, leaving 11 bases between them. The DNA of the CDR3 is TGTGCCTGGAGTGTATTTGGGGCCAATGGCTACACCTTC. It is translated as CAWSVFGANGYTF.

This clone was seen only a few times. The chain is built from TRBV5-6 and TRBJ1-1; D call uncertain. CDR1 is SGHDT and CDR2 is YYEEEE in the germline V gene. Trimming cost V 4 bases and J 2 bases, with 12 bases left between them. CDR3 size: 14 residues. CDR3: CASSDDGGNTEAFF. CDR3 nucleotides: TGTGCCAGCAGCGACGACGGAGGAAACACTGAAGCTTTCTTT.

This clone was seen more than once but under ten times. In DNA form, the CDR3 reads TGTGCCAGCAGCCCGGGACAGGGCAATCAGCCCCAGCATTTT. This encodes CASSPGQGNQPQHF. The chain has TRBV9 and TRBJ1-5; 8 positions agree with TRBD1. This CDR3 is built from 14 residues. Germline CDR1 and CDR2: SGDLS and YYNGEE. The V segment lost 4 bases and the J segment 2 bases; nucleotides outside the gene matches: 2.

The rearrangement joins TRBV4-3 to TRBJ1-2; 9 bases are shared with TRBD1. The CDR3 is made up of 15 amino acids. The germline CDR1 and CDR2 sequences are LGHNA and YSLEER. The junction had 7 bases not matched to a gene; V was cut back by 5 bases and J by 3 bases. The CDR3 protein is CASSEPGQGDYGYTF. The CDR3 DNA sequence: TGCGCCAGCAGCGAACCGGGACAGGGAGACTATGGCTACACCTTC.

The chain employs TRBV6-4 and TRBJ2-3; D remains unclear. The CDR3 totals 12 residues. Germline assignment: CDR1 MRHNA and CDR2 SNTAGT. V lost 7 bases and J lost 4, with 9 bases in between. The CDR3, as DNA: TGTGCCAGCACTGTGGCGGCAGATACGCAGTATTTT. Encoded protein: CASTVAADTQYF.

The V gene is TRBV7-2, the J gene TRBJ2-2; 13 bases line up with TRBD2. Germline assignment: CDR1 SGHTA and CDR2 FQGNSA. Trimming cost V 5 bases and J 7 bases; bases outside gene matches: 13. This CDR3 comprises 18 residues. CDR3 in DNA: TGTGCCAGCAGCCCACGCACAGGACTAGCGGGAGAATTCGGGGAGCTGTTTTTT. It codes for CASSPRTGLAGEFGELFF.

This clone was seen once. The rearrangement links TRBV7-9 to TRBJ2-3; 7 bases line up with TRBD2. The CDR3 loop spans 17 amino acids. Germline CDR1 reads SEHNR; CDR2 reads FQNEAQ (reference sequence). The trim removed 3 bases at V and 2 bases at J, leaving 11 bases unmatched. Here the CDR3 reads CASSFRTRASYTDTQYF. CDR3 coding DNA: TGTGCCAGCAGCTTCAGGACTAGGGCGAGTTACACAGATACGCAGTATTTT.

This clone was observed once. The gene calls are TRBV6-5 and TRBJ2-5; D may be TRBD2 (5 bases). V was trimmed by 4 bases and J by 3 bases, leaving 9 bases between them. CDR1 is MNHEY and CDR2 is SVGAGI in the germline V gene. The CDR3 sequence is 13 residues long. CDR3 nucleotides: TGTGCCAGCAGTTTGGACTCCGAAGAGACCCAGTACTTC. Amino acids: CASSLDSEETQYF.

This clone was observed a single time. The chain joins TRBV4-1 to TRBJ1-4, with D possibly being TRBD1 (6 bases). Per the germline V gene, CDR1 is MGHRA and CDR2 is YSYEKL. V was clipped by 1 base and J by 8 bases, with 11 bases between them. CDR3 length: 14 amino acids. The CDR3 protein is CASSQGQGREKLFF. Here the CDR3 DNA reads TGCGCCAGCAGCCAAGGGCAGGGGCGGGAAAAACTGTTTTTT.

The V and J genes are TRBV4-1 and TRBJ1-1; maybe TRBD1 (5 bases). Deletions cut 2 bases from V and 1 base from J, with 11 bases between. CDR1 and CDR2 (germline): MGHRA, YSYEKL. The CDR3 spans 15 residues. The CDR3 DNA follows: TGCGCCAGCAGCCAACAAGGGGCCGCGAACACTGAAGCTTTCTTT. Amino acid sequence: CASSQQGAANTEAFF.

The chain combines TRBV2 with TRBJ2-5, with D possibly TRBD1 on 5 matching bases. The germline V gene encodes CDR1 SNHLY and CDR2 FYNNEI. This CDR3 has 15 residues. The germline V and J ends were trimmed by 4 bases and 4 bases, with 16 bases remaining between them. CDR3: CASSGVGGRGETQYF. The CDR3 nucleotides are TGTGCCAGCAGTGGGGTAGGCGGAAGGGGAGAGACCCAGTACTTC. The entire variable domain, with the rest obtained from reference TRBV2 and TRBJ2-5, is as follows: EPEVTQTPSHQVTQMGQEVILRCVPISNHLYFYWYRQILGQKVEFLVSFYNNEISEKSEIFDDQFSVERPDGSNFTLKIRSTKLEDSAMYFCASSGVGGRGETQYFGPGTRLLVL.

The chain joins TRBV5-1 to TRBJ2-1; 7 bases match TRBD1. The CDR3 covers 16 residues. V trimming: 2 bases; J trimming: 9 bases; junction bases outside the gene matches: 14. Germline V gene data show CDR1 as SGHRS and CDR2 as YFSETQ. The CDR3 spells CASSFLGSGGSPEQFF. DNA for the CDR3: TGCGCCAGCAGCTTTTTGGGTTCAGGGGGTTCCCCTGAGCAGTTCTTC.

The V gene is TRBV5-4, the J gene TRBJ2-1, with TRBD1 matching 10 bases. The junction had 3 bases not matched to a gene; V was cut back by 2 bases and J by 4 bases. This CDR3 region has 15 residues. Looked up from germline, CDR1 is SGHNT and CDR2 is YYREEE (reference sequence). DNA of the CDR3: TGTGCCAGCAGCTTTGGACAGGGGGTTTACAATGAGCAGTTCTTC. It translates to CASSFGQGVYNEQFF. The whole variable domain, remainder taken from reference TRBV5-4 and TRBJ2-1, is ETGVTQSPTHLIKTRGQQVTLRCSSQSGHNTVSWYQQALGQGPQFIFQYYREEENGRGNFPPRFSGLQFPNYSSELNVNALELDDSALYLCASSFGQGVYNEQFFGPGTRLTVL.

The CDR3 protein is CASSLEGQGGYNEQFF. The CDR3 nucleotides are TGTGCCAGCAGCTTAGAAGGACAGGGGGGATACAATGAGCAGTTCTTC. The J gene is TRBJ2-1, the V gene TRBV7-6; 10 nucleotides match TRBD1. The V and J ends lost 1 base and 4 bases, in that order; junction bases with no gene match: 4. The CDR3 is 16 residues long. Germline V CDR1 and CDR2: SGHVS, FNYEAQ.

V usage is TRBV11-3 and J usage is TRBJ2-1; 12 bases are a match to TRBD2. The CDR3 spans 15 residues. Germline values: CDR1 SGHNT, CDR2 YENEEA. Unmatched junction bases numbered 3, after V lost 5 bases and J lost 4 bases. DNA for the CDR3: TGTGCCAGCAGCCTGACTAGCGGGAGTTACAATGAGCAGTTCTTC. It is translated as CASSLTSGSYNEQFF.

The rearrangement joins TRBV10-2 to TRBJ2-2, with 8 bases matching TRBD2. Germline assignment: CDR1 WSHSY and CDR2 SAAADI. The CDR3 sequence is 14 residues long. J was trimmed by 3 bases and V by 8 bases; bases with no gene match: 5. In DNA, the CDR3 is TGCGCCAGCCAAAGAGCGGGAGACACCGGGGAGCTGTTTTTT. As protein: CASQRAGDTGELFF.

The gene calls are TRBV5-8 and TRBJ2-1; maybe TRBD2 (5 bases). The V gene's germline CDR1 is SGHTS and CDR2 YDEGEE. The ends were cut back, 2 bases at V and 5 bases at J, with 14 bases in the middle. This CDR3 has 15 residues. CDR3 in DNA: TGTGCCAGCAGCTTTATATCGGGGAGACACAATGAGCAGTTCTTC. Its protein is CASSFISGRHNEQFF.

The genes are TRBV27 and TRBJ2-6, with D unresolved. The CDR3 covers 13 residues. Germline lookup yields CDR1 MNHEY and CDR2 SMNVEV (reference sequence). V lost 3 bases, J lost 3 bases, and 3 bases lay in between. CDR3 residues: CASSFNGANVLTF. CDR3 sequence (DNA): TGTGCCAGCAGTTTTAATGGGGCCAACGTCCTGACTTTC.

The CDR3 protein is CASRGTGLYQPQHF. DNA for the CDR3: TGTGCCAGTAGGGGGACAGGGCTTTATCAGCCCCAGCATTTT. The chain uses TRBV19 and TRBJ1-5, with 9 bases lining up with TRBD1. V gave up 6 bases and J gave up 5 bases; unmatched junction bases: 5. Germline V lookup: CDR1 LNHDA, CDR2 SQIVND (reference sequence). The CDR3 extends over 14 amino acids.

The chain has TRBV5-1 and TRBJ1-2, with D unresolved. Between the trimmed V and J ends, which lost 1 base and 7 bases, there was a span of 8 bases. CDR3 size: 12 residues. CDR1 and CDR2 from the germline V gene are SGHRS and YFSETQ. The CDR3 is CASSLPWSGYTF. For the CDR3, the DNA is TGCGCCAGCAGCTTGCCTTGGAGTGGCTACACCTTC.

This clone was found a few times. V usage is TRBV19 and J usage is TRBJ1-5, with D perhaps matching TRBD1 (5 bases). V lost 0 bases and J lost 2, with 11 bases in between. This CDR3 contains 16 residues. The V gene's germline CDR1 is LNHDA and CDR2 SQIVND (reference sequence). CDR3 sequence (DNA): TGTGCCAGTAGTATAGAGGGGGGAGGCGGCAATCAGCCCCAGCATTTT. Translating it yields CASSIEGGGGNQPQHF.

The V call is TRBV7-3, the J call TRBJ2-1; 8 bases fit TRBD2. The CDR3 sequence is 15 residues long. V lost 2 bases and J lost 7; bases outside the gene matches: 7. Germline V gene lookup returns CDR1 SGHTA and CDR2 FQGTGA. The CDR3 region has the DNA TGTGCCAGCAGCTTAGCGGGCGGGGGGTGGAATGAGCAGTTCTTC. Its translation is CASSLAGGGWNEQFF.

The CDR3 DNA reads as TGTGCCAGCTCACCTCTAATCCGCGACACTGAAGCTTTCTTT. It yields the protein CASSPLIRDTEAFF. The chain links TRBV18 to TRBJ1-1; no reliable D call. This CDR3 region has 14 residues. The germline V gene has CDR1 KGHSH and CDR2 LQKENI. V shed 3 bases and J shed 3 bases, with 11 bases lying between them.

This chain links TRBV7-8 with TRBJ2-7; 9 bases match TRBD1. Germline trimming cut 0 bases from V and 2 bases from J; bases unmatched to any gene: 17. Germline CDR1 is SGHVS and CDR2 is FQNEAQ. This CDR3 has 20 amino acids. CDR3 sequence reads: CASSLASHRGGDRDPYEQYV. DNA for the CDR3: TGTGCCAGCAGCTTAGCGAGTCATCGGGGTGGGGACAGGGATCCCTACGAGCAGTACGTC.

This clone showed up just once. The chain employs TRBV18 and TRBJ1-4, with 9 bases identical to TRBD1. CDR1 is KGHSH and CDR2 is LQKENI in the germline V gene. V was clipped by 6 bases and J by 3 bases; unmatched bases: 2. The CDR3 is 14 residues long. CDR3 loop: CASSRDRANEKLFF. The CDR3 DNA follows: TGTGCCAGCTCCAGGGACAGGGCTAATGAAAAACTGTTTTTT.

This chain joins TRBV11-3 and TRBJ2-2, with 15 nucleotides matching TRBD2. Germline values: CDR1 SGHNT, CDR2 YENEEA. The V segment lost 5 bases and the J segment 5 bases; nucleotides outside the gene matches: 3. The CDR3 sequence is 16 residues long. CDR3 protein: CASSGGLAGGTGELFF. DNA for the CDR3: TGTGCCAGCAGCGGGGGACTAGCGGGAGGTACCGGGGAGCTGTTTTTT.

The J gene is TRBJ1-5, the V gene TRBV5-4; TRBD1 matches at 9 bases. V lost 1 base, J lost 5 bases, and 4 bases stayed unmatched. This CDR3 spans 15 amino acids. CDR1 SGHNT and CDR2 YYREEE come from the germline V gene (reference sequence). CDR3 in amino acids: CASSLRTGVYQPQHF. The CDR3 region has the DNA TGTGCCAGCAGCTTGAGGACAGGGGTCTATCAGCCCCAGCATTTT.